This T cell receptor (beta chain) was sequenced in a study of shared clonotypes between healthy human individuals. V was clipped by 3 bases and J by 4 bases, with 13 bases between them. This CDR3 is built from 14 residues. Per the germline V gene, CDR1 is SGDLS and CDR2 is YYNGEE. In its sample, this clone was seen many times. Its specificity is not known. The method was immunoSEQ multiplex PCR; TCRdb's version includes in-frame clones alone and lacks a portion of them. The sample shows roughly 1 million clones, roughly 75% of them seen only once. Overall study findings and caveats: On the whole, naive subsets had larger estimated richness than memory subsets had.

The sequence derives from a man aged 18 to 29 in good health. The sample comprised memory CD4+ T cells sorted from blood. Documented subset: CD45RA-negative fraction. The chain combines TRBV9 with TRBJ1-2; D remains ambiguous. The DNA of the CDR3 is TGTGCCAGCAGCGCCGGGGAACACGTCTATGGCTACACCTTC. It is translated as CASSAGEHVYGYTF.